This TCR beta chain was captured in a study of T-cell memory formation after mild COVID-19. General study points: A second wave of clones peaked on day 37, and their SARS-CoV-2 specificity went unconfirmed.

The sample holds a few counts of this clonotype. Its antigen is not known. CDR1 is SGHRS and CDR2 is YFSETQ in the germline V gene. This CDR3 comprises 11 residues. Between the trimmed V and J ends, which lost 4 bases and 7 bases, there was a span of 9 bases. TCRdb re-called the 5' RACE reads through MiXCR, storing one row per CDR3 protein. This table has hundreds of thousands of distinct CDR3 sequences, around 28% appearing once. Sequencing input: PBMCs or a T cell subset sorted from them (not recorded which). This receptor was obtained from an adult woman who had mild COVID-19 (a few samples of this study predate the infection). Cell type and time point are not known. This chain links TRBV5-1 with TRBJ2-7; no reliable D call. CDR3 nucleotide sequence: TGCGCCAGCAGCGAGTACGGGGAGCAGTACTTC. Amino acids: CASSEYGEQYF.